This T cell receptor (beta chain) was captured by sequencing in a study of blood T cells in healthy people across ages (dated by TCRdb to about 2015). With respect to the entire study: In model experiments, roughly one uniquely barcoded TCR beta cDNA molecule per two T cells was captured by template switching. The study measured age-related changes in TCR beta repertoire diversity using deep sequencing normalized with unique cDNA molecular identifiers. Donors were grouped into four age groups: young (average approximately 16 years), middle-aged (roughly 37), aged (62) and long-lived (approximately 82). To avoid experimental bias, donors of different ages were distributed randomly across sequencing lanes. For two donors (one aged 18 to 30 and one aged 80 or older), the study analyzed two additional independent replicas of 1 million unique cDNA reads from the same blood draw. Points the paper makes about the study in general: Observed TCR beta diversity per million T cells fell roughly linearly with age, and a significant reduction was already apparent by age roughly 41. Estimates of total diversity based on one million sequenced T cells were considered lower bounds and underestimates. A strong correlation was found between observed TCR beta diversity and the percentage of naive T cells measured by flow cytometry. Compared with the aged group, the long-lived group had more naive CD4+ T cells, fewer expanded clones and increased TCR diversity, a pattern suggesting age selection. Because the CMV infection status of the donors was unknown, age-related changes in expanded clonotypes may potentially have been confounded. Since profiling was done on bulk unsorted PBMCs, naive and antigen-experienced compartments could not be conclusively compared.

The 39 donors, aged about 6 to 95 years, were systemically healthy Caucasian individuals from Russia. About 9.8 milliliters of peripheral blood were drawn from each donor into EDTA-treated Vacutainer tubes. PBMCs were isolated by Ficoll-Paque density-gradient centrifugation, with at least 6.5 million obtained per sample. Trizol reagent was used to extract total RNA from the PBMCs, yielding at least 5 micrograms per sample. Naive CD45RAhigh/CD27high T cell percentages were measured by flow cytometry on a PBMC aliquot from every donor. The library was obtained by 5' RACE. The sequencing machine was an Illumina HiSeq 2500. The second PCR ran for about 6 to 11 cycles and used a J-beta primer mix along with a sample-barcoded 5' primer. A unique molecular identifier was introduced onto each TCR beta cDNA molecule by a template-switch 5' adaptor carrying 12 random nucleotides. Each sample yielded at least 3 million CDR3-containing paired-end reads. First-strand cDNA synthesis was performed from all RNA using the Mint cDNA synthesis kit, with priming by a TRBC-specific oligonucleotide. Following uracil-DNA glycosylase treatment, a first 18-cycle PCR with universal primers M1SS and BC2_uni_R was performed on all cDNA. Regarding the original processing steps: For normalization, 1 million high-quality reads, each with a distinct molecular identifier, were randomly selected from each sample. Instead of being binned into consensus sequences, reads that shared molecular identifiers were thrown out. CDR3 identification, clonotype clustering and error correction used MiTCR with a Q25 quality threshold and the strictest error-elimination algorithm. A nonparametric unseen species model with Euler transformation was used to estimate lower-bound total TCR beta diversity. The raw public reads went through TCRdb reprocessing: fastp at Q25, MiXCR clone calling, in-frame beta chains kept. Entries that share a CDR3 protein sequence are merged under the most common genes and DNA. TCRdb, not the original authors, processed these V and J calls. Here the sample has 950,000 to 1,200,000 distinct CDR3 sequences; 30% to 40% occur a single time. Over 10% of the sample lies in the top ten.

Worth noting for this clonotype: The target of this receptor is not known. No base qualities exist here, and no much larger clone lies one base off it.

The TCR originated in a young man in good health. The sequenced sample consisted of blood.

The sequenced DNA is TGTGCCAGCAGGGACAGGGAAAGCTCCTATAATTCACCCCTCCACTTT. This yields the protein CASRDRESSYNSPLHF. The rearranged segments are TRBV6-6 and TRBJ1-6; TRBD1 lines up with 8 middle nucleotides. Clipping removes 6 bases from V and 0 bases from J, with 4 as the unmatched junction base count. The CDR3 measures 16 amino acids from cysteine to phenylalanine. Only the CDR3 part of the read is kept: 48 bases, read in frame from the first base. CDR1 and CDR2, per the germline V gene (reference sequence), are MNHNY and SVGAGI.